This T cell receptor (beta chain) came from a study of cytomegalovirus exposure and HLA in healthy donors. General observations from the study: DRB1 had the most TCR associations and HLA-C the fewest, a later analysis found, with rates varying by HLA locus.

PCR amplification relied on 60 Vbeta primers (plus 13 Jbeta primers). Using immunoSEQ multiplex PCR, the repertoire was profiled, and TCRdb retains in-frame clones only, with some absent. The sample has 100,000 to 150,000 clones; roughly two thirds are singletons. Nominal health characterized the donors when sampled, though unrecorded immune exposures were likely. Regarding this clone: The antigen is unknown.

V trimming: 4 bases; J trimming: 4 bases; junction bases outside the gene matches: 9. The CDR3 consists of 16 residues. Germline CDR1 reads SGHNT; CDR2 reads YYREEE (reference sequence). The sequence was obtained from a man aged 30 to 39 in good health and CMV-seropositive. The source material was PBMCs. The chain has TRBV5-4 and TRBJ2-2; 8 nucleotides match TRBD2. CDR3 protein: CASSRAAGETTGELFF. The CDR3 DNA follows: TGTGCCAGCAGCCGGGCAGCGGGGGAGACCACCGGGGAGCTGTTTTTT. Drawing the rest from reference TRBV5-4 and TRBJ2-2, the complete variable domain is ETGVTQSPTHLIKTRGQQVTLRCSSQSGHNTVSWYQQALGQGPQFIFQYYREEENGRGNFPPRFSGLQFPNYSSELNVNALELDDSALYLCASSRAAGETTGELFFGEGSRLTVL.